Listed here is a single T cell receptor beta chain. No antigen is known for it. An immunoSEQ assay, version v3.0, was performed at survey level. Measured with immunoSEQ multiplex PCR; TCRdb has only the in-frame clones, and not every one. Of some 16,000 clones listed, roughly three quarters are singletons. Trimming took off 6 bases at V and 3 bases at J, with 5 bases between the two ends. CDR3 length: 11 amino acids. Germline assignment: CDR1 LGHNA and CDR2 YNFKEQ. This entry belongs to a study of long-term antiretroviral therapy in people with HIV. Study results and caveats: Repertoire composition at all time points was dominated by clones that had expanded before ART.

Material: unsorted PBMCs, obtained 2.3 years after starting antiretroviral therapy. This TCR came from a woman aged 40 to 50 with HIV. The chain has TRBV4-2 and TRBJ1-2; D gene unclear. CDR3 DNA: TGTGCCAGCAGTGGGCACTATGGCTACACCTTC. As protein: CASSGHYGYTF.